The clone carrying this T cell receptor (beta chain) was observed many times. Its specificity is unknown. RNA transcripts yielded amplified TCR beta CDR3 regions. In the first round, RT-PCR was carried out with HTBI primers, and a multiplex PCR formed the second round. TCRdb analysed the multiplex PCR reads with MiXCR anew, one entry per CDR3 protein. The sample holds 200,000 to 250,000 distinct CDR3 sequences, 25% to 30% seen once. Clinicians diagnosed using symptoms, serum thyroxine, TRAb, thyroid ultrasound and orbital computed tomography. These data originate in a study of Graves' ophthalmopathy and Graves' hyperthyroidism. Study results and caveats: Ophthalmopathy progression predictions by the model showed 72.22% specificity and over 60% sensitivity. Stable hyperthyroidism and ophthalmopathy were told apart by a 13-signature model, which achieved about 88% sensitivity and roughly 80% specificity.

V was shortened by 4 bases and J by 10 bases, with 13 bases between the two germline ends. The CDR3 runs 12 residues. Germline V gene lookup returns CDR1 MNHEY and CDR2 SVGAGI. Sequenced: peripheral blood. This sequence was found in a man aged 50 to 59 with Graves' ophthalmopathy. The rearrangement links TRBV6-5 to TRBJ1-1; no firm D call. The CDR3 protein is CASSSPGGAAFF. The CDR3 DNA sequence: TGTGCCAGCAGTTCCCCCGGTGGTGCAGCTTTCTTT.